Listed here is a single T cell receptor beta chain. The specificity of this receptor is unknown. Base qualities are not provided; no much larger clone lies one nucleotide away. The sample belongs to a study of blood T cells in healthy people across ages (dated by TCRdb to between 2014 and 2017). Regarding the research as a whole: In model experiments, roughly one uniquely barcoded TCR beta cDNA molecule per two T cells was captured by template switching. Age-related changes in TCR beta repertoire diversity were measured in the study by deep sequencing normalized with unique cDNA molecular identifiers. The donors were split into four age groups: young (average around 15 years), middle-aged (around 37), aged (62) and long-lived (approximately 89). To avoid experimental bias, donors of different ages were spread randomly across the sequencing lanes. Two additional independent replicas of 1 million unique cDNA reads from the same blood draw were analyzed for two donors (one aged 18 to 30 and one aged 80 or older). The paper as a whole reports these results and caveats: The long-lived group showed more naive CD4+ T cells, fewer expanded clones and increased TCR diversity than the aged group, suggesting age selection. As age increased, observed TCR beta diversity per million T cells dropped in a roughly linear way, and a significant reduction was already evident by age about 36. There was a strong correlation between observed TCR beta diversity and the percentage of naive T cells measured by flow cytometry. Conclusive comparison of naive and antigen-experienced compartments was prevented by the profiling of bulk unsorted PBMCs. Estimates of total diversity from one million sequenced T cells were regarded as lower bounds and underestimates. Donor CMV infection status was unknown, potentially confounding age-related changes in expanded clonotypes.

The donors were roughly 39 Caucasian individuals from Russia, aged roughly 6 to 90 years, who were systemically healthy. Each donor gave about 9.7 milliliters of peripheral blood, drawn into EDTA-treated Vacutainer tubes. Ficoll-Paque density-gradient centrifugation was used to isolate PBMCs, with at least 6.5 million obtained per sample. Trizol reagent was used to extract total RNA from the PBMCs, yielding at least 6 micrograms per sample. For every donor, an aliquot of PBMCs went through flow cytometry to measure the percentages of naive CD45RAhigh/CD27high T cells. The germline V gene (reference sequence) provides CDR1 DFQATT and CDR2 SNEGSKA. Germline trimming amounts to 5 bases on V and 0 bases on J, with 13 as the count of junction bases outside the gene matches. The CDR3 contains 18 residues, cysteine and phenylalanine counted. Only the CDR3 DNA stays, 54 bases, in frame from base 1. Library method: 5' RACE. TCRdb records Illumina HiSeq 2500 as the sequencer. The second PCR ran for roughly 6 to 11 cycles and used a J-beta primer mix along with a sample-barcoded 5' primer. A unique molecular identifier was introduced onto each TCR beta cDNA molecule by a template-switch 5' adaptor carrying 12 random nucleotides. Each sample yielded at least 2.5 million CDR3-containing paired-end reads. The Mint cDNA synthesis kit, primed by a TRBC-specific oligonucleotide, was used to synthesize first-strand cDNA from all RNA. After uracil-DNA glycosylase treatment, a first 18-cycle PCR used universal primers M1SS and BC2_uni_R on all cDNA. The authors' pipeline ran thus. For normalization, 1 million high-quality reads were randomly selected from each sample, with every read carrying a distinct molecular identifier. Reads sharing molecular identifiers were discarded rather than binned into consensus sequences. CDR3 identification, clonotype clustering and error correction used MiTCR with a Q25 quality threshold and the strictest error-elimination algorithm. A nonparametric unseen species model using Euler transformation provided a lower-bound estimate of total TCR beta diversity. TCRdb redid the processing of the public reads, applying fastp at Q25 and MiXCR, and retained in-frame beta chains. All rows with the same CDR3 protein become a single entry with the most common DNA and genes. Here the V and J calls rest on TCRdb's processing, not on the authors' analysis. This sample holds hundreds of thousands of distinct CDR3 sequences; around two fifths were observed only once. The top ten clonotypes cover 15% to 25% of the sample.

This receptor was taken from a man aged 55 to 69 in good health. The sequence joins TRBV20-1 to TRBJ2-1, and TRBD2 aligns with 10 junction nucleotides. Sequences were obtained from blood. The nucleotide sequence reads TGCAGTGCTCGCCTGGGAGGTAGCGGGGGGATCTCCTACAATGAGCAGTTCTTC. This is translated as CSARLGGSGGISYNEQFF.